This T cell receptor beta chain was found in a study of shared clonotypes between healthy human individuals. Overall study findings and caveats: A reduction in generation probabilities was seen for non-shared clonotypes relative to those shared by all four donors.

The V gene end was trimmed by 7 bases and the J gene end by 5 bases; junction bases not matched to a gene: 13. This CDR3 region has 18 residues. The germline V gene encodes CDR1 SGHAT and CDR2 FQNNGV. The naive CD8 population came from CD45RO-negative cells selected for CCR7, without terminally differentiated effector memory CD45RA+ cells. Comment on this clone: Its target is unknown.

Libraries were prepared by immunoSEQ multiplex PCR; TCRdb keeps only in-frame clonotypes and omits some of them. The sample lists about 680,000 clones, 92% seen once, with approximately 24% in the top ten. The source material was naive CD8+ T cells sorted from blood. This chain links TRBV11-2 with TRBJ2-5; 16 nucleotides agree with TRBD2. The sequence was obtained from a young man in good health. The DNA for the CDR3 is TGTGCCAGCACCCAATGGGGGACTAGCGGGAGGGCCGTCGAGACCCAGTACTTC. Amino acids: CASTQWGTSGRAVETQYF.